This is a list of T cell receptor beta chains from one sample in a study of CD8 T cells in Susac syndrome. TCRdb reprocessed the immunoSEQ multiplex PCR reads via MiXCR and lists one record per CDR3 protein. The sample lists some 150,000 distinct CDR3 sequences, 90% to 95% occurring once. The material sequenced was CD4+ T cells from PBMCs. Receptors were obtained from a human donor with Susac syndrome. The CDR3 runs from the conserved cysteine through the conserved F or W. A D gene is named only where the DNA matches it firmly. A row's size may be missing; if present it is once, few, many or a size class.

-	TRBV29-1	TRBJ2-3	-	TGCAGCGTTCTCGGGGGCCTAGATACGCAGTATTTT	CSVLGGLDTQYF
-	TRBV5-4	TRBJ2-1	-	TGTGCCAGCAGCCGTCTTAACAATGAGCAGTTCTTC	CASSRLNNEQFF
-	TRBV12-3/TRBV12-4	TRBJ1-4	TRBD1	TGTGCCAGCAGTCCCCGACAGGGAACTAATGAAAAACTGTTTTTT	CASSPRQGTNEKLFF
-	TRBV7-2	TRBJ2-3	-	TGTGCCAGCAGCTTGCTAGCGACCTCAGATACGCAGTATTTT	CASSLLATSDTQYF
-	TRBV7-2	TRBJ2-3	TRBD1	TGTGCCAGCAGCTCGACGGGACAGCCCACAGATACGCAGTATTTT	CASSSTGQPTDTQYF
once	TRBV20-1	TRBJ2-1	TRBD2	TGCAGTGCTAGCGGGGGGAAGAATGAGCAGTTCTTC	CSASGGKNEQFF
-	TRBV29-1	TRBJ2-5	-	TGCAGCGTTGTATGGGCGACCTTGTACCAAGAGACCCAGTACTTC	CSVVWATLYQETQYF
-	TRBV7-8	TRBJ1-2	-	TGTGCCAGCAGCCCCCGTGGAGTTAACTATGGCTACACCTTC	CASSPRGVNYGYTF
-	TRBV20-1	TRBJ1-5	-	TGCAGTGCTAGAGTCGGGGCGCAGCCCCAGCATTTT	CSARVGAQPQHF
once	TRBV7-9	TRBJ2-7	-	TGTGCCAGTAACTTACAGGGATACGAGCAGTACTTC	CASNLQGYEQYF
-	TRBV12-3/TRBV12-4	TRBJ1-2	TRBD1	TGTGCCAGCAGTCACAGGGGTGGCTACACCTTC	CASSHRGGYTF
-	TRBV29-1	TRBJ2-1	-	TGCAGCGCCCGGACAGACCCGAGCTCCTACAATGAGCAGTTCTTC	CSARTDPSSYNEQFF
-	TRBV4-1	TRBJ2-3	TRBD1	TGCGCCAGCAGCCTCGGGACAGTCCTTAGCACAGATACGCAGTATTTT	CASSLGTVLSTDTQYF
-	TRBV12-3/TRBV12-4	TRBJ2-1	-	TGTGCCAGCAGTTTAAGAGTTAATGAGCAGTTCTTC	CASSLRVNEQFF
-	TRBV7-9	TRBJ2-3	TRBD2	TGTGCCAGCAACCGAGCGGGGGCCTCCGCAGATACGCAGTATTTT	CASNRAGASADTQYF
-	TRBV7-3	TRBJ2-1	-	TGTGCCAGCAGCCGTACGCAAGGTAGCTCCTACAATGAGCAGTTCTTC	CASSRTQGSSYNEQFF
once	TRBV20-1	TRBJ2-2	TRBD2	TGCAGTGCTTTAGCGGGGGGGGACACCGGGGAGCTGTTTTTT	CSALAGGDTGELFF
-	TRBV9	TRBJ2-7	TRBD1	TGTGCCAGCAGCGTTGGATTCGGGACAGCTTCCTACGAGCAGTACTTC	CASSVGFGTASYEQYF
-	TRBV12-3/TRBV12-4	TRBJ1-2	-	TGTGCCAGCAGGACGACAGGCCCGACCCTCTATGGCTACACCTTC	CASRTTGPTLYGYTF
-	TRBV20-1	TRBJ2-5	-	TGCAGTGCTAGAGGTCCAGGGACCCAGTACTTC	CSARGPGTQYF
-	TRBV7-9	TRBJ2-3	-	TGTGCCAGCAGCTTATCTCATAGCACAGATACGCAGTATTTT	CASSLSHSTDTQYF
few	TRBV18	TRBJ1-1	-	TGTGCCAGCTCACCGGGGCCAAACACTGAAGCTTTCTTT	CASSPGPNTEAFF
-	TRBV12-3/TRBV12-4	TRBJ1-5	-	TGTGCCAGCAGTTTAGGTCACAGGGACGGTCAGCCCCAGCATTTT	CASSLGHRDGQPQHF
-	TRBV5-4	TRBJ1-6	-	TGTGCCAGCAGCTTGGCCGGGCAGGGCTGGAATTCACCCCTCCACTTT	CASSLAGQGWNSPLHF
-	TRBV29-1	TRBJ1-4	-	TGCAGCTCCTGGGGTGGGGGCAATGAAAAACTGTTTTTT	CSSWGGGNEKLFF
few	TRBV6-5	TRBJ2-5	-	TGTGCCAGCAGTTCGTCGGGGGAGACCCAGTACTTC	CASSSSGETQYF
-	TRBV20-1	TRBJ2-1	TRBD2	TGCAGTGCTAGAGATAACTCGGCGGGGGGGCTTAATGAGCAGTTCTTC	CSARDNSAGGLNEQFF
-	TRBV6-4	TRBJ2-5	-	TGTGCCAGGATACGAGAGACCCAGTACTTC	CARIRETQYF
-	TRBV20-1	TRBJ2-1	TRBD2	TGCAGTGCTAGAGAAGCGGGGGTTACCTACAATGAGCAGTTCTTC	CSAREAGVTYNEQFF
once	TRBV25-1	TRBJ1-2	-	TGTGCCAGCCTCGGGTCGGGGGCGGGCCGGCTCTTC	CASLGSGAGRLF
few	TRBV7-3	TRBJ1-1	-	TGTGCCAGCAGCTTAACTGGGGTGAACACTGAAGCTTTCTTT	CASSLTGVNTEAFF
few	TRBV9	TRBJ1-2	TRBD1	TGTGCCAGCAGCCCAGGGGGACAGGGGAACTATGGCTACACCTTC	CASSPGGQGNYGYTF
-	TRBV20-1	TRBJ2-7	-	TGCAGTGCTAGTGGGGTGGGGGACCCCTACGAGCAGTACTTC	CSASGVGDPYEQYF
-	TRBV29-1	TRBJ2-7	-	TGCAGCGGCCTTTCGGGGCCACCTACCGAGCAGTACTTC	CSGLSGPPTEQYF
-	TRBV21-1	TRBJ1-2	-	TGTGCCAGCGGGCGGGGCTATGGCTACACCTTC	CASGRGYGYTF
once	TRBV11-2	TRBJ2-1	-	TGTGCCAGCAGCTTAGGTACGGGGGCCTCCTACAATGAGCAGTTCTTC	CASSLGTGASYNEQFF
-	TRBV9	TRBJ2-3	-	TGTGCCAGCAGCGCCCGGGACGGAAGCACAGATACGCAGTATTTT	CASSARDGSTDTQYF
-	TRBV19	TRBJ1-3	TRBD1	TGTGCCAGTAGTATCCCGGGACAGCGAAACACCATATATTTT	CASSIPGQRNTIYF
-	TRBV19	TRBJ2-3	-	TGTGCCAGTAGTATGGGCGGGGCCACAGATACGCAGTATTTT	CASSMGGATDTQYF
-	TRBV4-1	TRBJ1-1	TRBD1	TGCGCCAGCAGCCAGCTGTTCAGGGGGCAGGATGAAGCTTTCTTT	CASSQLFRGQDEAFF
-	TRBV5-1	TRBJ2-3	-	TGCGCCAGCAGCTCCGGCCCGACAGGCCCTAGCACAGATACGCAGTATTTT	CASSSGPTGPSTDTQYF
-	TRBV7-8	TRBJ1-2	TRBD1	TGTGCCAGCAGCCCGGGACAGCCCGACTCCGGTGGCTACACCTTC	CASSPGQPDSGGYTF
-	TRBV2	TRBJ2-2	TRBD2	TGTGCCAGCAGTGTTAAGCGGGGCGGGGAGCTGTTTTTT	CASSVKRGGELFF
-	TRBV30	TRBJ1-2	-	TGTGCCTGGAGTGTAACGGGACGAAATAACTATGGCTACACCTTC	CAWSVTGRNNYGYTF
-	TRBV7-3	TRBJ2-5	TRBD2	TGTGCCAGCAGCCAAAGCGGGGGAGAAGAGACCCAGTACTTC	CASSQSGGEETQYF
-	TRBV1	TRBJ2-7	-	TGCACCAAGGCGTGTCGGGGTTGGGGGTACGAGCAGTACTTC	CTKACRGWGYEQYF
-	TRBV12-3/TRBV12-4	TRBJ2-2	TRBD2	TGTGCCAGCAGTCACGGGGGGGGGAACACCGGGGAGCTGTTTTTT	CASSHGGGNTGELFF
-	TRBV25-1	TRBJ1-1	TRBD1	TGTGCCAGCGAAGGGACAGGCGCCGCGAACACTGAAGCTTTCTTT	CASEGTGAANTEAFF
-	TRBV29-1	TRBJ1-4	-	TGCAGCGTTGCGGACAGCCCGAATGAAAAACTGTTTTTT	CSVADSPNEKLFF
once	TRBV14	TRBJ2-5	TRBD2	TGTGCCAGCAGCCAAGGAGCGGGGATGGGAGAGACCCAGTACTTC	CASSQGAGMGETQYF
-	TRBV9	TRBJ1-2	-	TGTGCCAGCAGCGTAGTGGGGGCATATGGCTACACCTTC	CASSVVGAYGYTF